This passage covers 8 T cell receptor beta chains from one sample sequenced in a study of cytomegalovirus exposure and HLA in healthy donors. Measured with immunoSEQ multiplex PCR; TCRdb has only the in-frame clones, and not every one. The sample lists hundreds of thousands of clones; 86% were seen once. The sample consisted of PBMCs. These receptor sequences come from a woman between 18 and 29 years old in good health and CMV-seronegative.

This clone was seen once. V and J are TRBV19 and TRBJ2-5; 8 bases are shared with TRBD1. V lost 5 bases, J lost 4 bases, and 6 bases stayed unmatched. Germline V gene data show CDR1 as LNHDA and CDR2 as SQIVND (reference sequence). The CDR3 is 14 residues long. The CDR3 is CASSSQGQGETQYF. The CDR3 DNA sequence: TGTGCCAGTAGTTCCCAAGGACAGGGAGAGACCCAGTACTTC.

Turning to this clone: One junction end does not reproduce the germline sequence, and a read error may be involved. The gene calls are TRBV2 and TRBJ1-6; D is unresolved. In germline, CDR1 is SNHLY, CDR2 FYNNEI. The CDR3 sequence is 14 residues long. The CDR3 DNA reads TGTGCCAGCAGTGAAGGCGGACTTGCCAACCGCTTAAACTTT. Protein product: CASSEGGLANRLNF.

V is TRBV28 and J is TRBJ2-5; maybe TRBD1 (6 bases). The V end lost 2 bases, the J end lost 5 bases, and 12 bases lay between the germline ends. The CDR3 covers 14 residues. Per the germline V gene, CDR1 is MDHEN and CDR2 is SYDVKM. The CDR3 region has the DNA TGTGCCAGCAGTTTACCCTCTGGGGGCGAGACCCAGTACTTC. Translated: CASSLPSGGETQYF.

The V gene is TRBV5-1, the J gene TRBJ2-7, with 7 positions matching TRBD2. J gave up 3 bases and V 4 bases, and 19 bases lay outside the gene matches. Germline-derived CDR1 and CDR2 are SGHRS and YFSETQ. This CDR3 is built from 18 residues. The CDR3 bases are TGCGCCAGCAGCCCGTTAACCGGTGGTCCTAGCGGCCGCTACGAGCAGTACTTC. Protein product: CASSPLTGGPSGRYEQYF.

The chain uses TRBV30 and TRBJ2-3; the match to TRBD1 covers 9 bases. This CDR3 is 14 amino acids long. V was pared by 3 bases and J by 4 bases, with 5 bases of the junction left unmatched. CDR1 is GTSNPN and CDR2 is SVGIG in the germline V gene (reference sequence). The CDR3 nucleotides are TGTGCCTGGAGATGGACAGGGGTCGCAGATACGCAGTATTTT. Translating gives CAWRWTGVADTQYF.

This chain links TRBV27 with TRBJ2-3, with 13 bases matching TRBD2. The ends lost 6 bases at V and 6 bases at J; junction bases unmatched: 3. CDR3 length: 14 residues. Germline lookup yields CDR1 MNHEY and CDR2 SMNVEV (reference sequence). CDR3 in amino acids: CASRGLAGRDTQYF. The CDR3 DNA is TGTGCCAGCAGGGGACTAGCGGGGCGGGATACGCAGTATTTT.

The gene calls are TRBV28 and TRBJ2-1; D perhaps matches TRBD2 (7 bases). The CDR3 contains 16 residues. V was cut by 6 bases and J by 3 bases, with 18 bases left in between. The germline V gene encodes CDR1 MDHEN and CDR2 SYDVKM. CDR3 in amino acids: CASSYIPRGGYNEQFF. The DNA of the CDR3 is TGTGCCAGCAGCTACATCCCGAGGGGGGGCTACAATGAGCAGTTCTTC.

The chain employs TRBV6-1 and TRBJ2-1; 9 positions agree with TRBD1. V dropped 6 bases and J dropped 4; count of bases not matched to a gene: 10. CDR1 is MNHNS and CDR2 is SASEGT in the germline V gene. This CDR3 comprises 16 residues. In nucleotides, the CDR3 is TGTGCCAGCAGGGAAACCGGGACAGGGCCTTACAATGAGCAGTTCTTC. Its translation is CASRETGTGPYNEQFF.